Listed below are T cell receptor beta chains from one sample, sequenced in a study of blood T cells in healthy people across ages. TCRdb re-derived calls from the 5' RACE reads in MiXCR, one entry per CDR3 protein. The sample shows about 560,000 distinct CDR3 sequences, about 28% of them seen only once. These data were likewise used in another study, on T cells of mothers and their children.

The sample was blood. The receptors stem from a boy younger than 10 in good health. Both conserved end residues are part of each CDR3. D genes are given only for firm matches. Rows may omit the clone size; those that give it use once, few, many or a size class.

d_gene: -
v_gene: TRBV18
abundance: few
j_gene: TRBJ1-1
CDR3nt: TGTGCCAGCTCACCACGATTGGGGTTGAACACTGAAGCTTTCTTT
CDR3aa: CASSPRLGLNTEAFF

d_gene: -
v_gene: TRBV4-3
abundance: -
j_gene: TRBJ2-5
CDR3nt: TGCGCCAGCAGCCAAGGGGGTGCTTCGGGAGAGACCCAGTACTTC
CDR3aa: CASSQGGASGETQYF

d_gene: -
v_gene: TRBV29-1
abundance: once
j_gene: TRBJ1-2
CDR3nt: TGCAGCGTTGGGGCCGGGGGACCCTCTGGTGACTATGGCTACACCTTC
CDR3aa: CSVGAGGPSGDYGYTF

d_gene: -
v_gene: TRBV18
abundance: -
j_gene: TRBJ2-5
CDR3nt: TGTGCCAGCTCACGCGGGACTCGCCAAGAGACCCAGTACTTC
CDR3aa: CASSRGTRQETQYF

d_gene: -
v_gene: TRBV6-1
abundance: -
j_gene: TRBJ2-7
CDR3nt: TGTGCCAGCAGCGGGGTTTCCCTCTTTACCTACGAGCAGTACTTC
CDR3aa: CASSGVSLFTYEQYF

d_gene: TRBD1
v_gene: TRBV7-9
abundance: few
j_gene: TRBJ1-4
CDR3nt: TGTGCCAGCAGCATCACAGGGGCTCGTGAAAAACTGTTTTTT
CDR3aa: CASSITGAREKLFF

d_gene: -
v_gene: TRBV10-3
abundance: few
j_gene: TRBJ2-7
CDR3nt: TGTGCCATCAGGGCGGGGAGCGACGAGCAGTACTTC
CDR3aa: CAIRAGSDEQYF

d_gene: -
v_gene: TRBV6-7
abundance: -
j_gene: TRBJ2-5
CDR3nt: TGTGCCAGCAGTTACGGTGGGGGGCTGGGAGAGACCCAGTACTTC
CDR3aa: CASSYGGGLGETQYF

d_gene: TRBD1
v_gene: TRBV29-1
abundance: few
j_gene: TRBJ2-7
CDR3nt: TGCAGCGTTTCCCCGGGACAGATGGACGAGCAGTACTTC
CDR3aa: CSVSPGQMDEQYF

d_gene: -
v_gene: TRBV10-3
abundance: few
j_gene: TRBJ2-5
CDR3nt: TGTGCCATCAGTGAGGTAGATAGTGTACAAGGGACCCAGTACTTC
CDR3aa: CAISEVDSVQGTQYF

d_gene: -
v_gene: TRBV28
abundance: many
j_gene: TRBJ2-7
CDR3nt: TGTGCCAGTGAGACAGGTCCCTACGAGCAGTACTTC
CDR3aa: CASETGPYEQYF

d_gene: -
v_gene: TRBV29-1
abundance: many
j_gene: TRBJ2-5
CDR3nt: TGCAGCGCGGGCCCCCGGGAGACCCAGTACTTC
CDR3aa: CSAGPRETQYF

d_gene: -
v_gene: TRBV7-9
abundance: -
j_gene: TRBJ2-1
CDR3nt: TGTGCCAGCAGGACGGACAGCTCCTACAATGAGCAGTTCTTC
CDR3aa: CASRTDSSYNEQFF

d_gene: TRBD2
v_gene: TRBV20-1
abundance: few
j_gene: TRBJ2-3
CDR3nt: TGCAGTTTAGCGGGGTGGGCAGATACGCAGTATTTT
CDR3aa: CSLAGWADTQYF

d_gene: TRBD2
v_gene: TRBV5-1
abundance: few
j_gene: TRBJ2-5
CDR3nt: TGCGCCAGCAGCTTGGCCGGGACTAGCGGTAAAGAGACCCAGTACTTC
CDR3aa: CASSLAGTSGKETQYF

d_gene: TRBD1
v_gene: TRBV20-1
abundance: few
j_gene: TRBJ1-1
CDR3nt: TGCAGTGCTAGCCTCGGACAGGGGCGGAACACTGAAGCTTTCTTT
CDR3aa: CSASLGQGRNTEAFF

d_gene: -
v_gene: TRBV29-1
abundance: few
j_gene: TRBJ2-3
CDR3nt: TGCAGCGTTGAAGTGGGCAGGGGAAGCACAGATACGCAGTATTTT
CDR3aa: CSVEVGRGSTDTQYF

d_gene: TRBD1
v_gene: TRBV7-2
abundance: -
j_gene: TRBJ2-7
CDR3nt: TGTGCCAGCAGCTTAGGGTGGACAGGGGCCTACGAGCAGTACTTC
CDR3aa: CASSLGWTGAYEQYF

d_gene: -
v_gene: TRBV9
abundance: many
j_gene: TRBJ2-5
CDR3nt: TGTGCCAGCAGCTTACGGGGGCCCGAGACCCAGTACTTC
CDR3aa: CASSLRGPETQYF

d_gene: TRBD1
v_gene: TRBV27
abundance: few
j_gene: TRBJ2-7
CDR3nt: TGTGCCAGCAGTAATTCCGGGACAGGGGTGGGGCAGTACTTC
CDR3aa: CASSNSGTGVGQYF

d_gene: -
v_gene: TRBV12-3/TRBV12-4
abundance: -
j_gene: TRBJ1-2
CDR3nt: TGTGCCAGCAGTGGAGTAGTGGATGGCTACACCTTC
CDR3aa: CASSGVVDGYTF

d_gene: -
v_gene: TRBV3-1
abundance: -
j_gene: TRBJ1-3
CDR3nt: TGTGCCAGCAGCCAAGGATGGGTCCGCTCTGGAAACACCATATATTTT
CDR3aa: CASSQGWVRSGNTIYF

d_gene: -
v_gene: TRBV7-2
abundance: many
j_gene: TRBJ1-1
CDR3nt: TGTGCCAGCAGCTTATTTTTGGGGGGAAGTGCCCTGGCTTTCTTT
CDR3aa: CASSLFLGGSALAFF

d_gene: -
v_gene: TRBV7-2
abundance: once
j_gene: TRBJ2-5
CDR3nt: TGTGCCAGCAGCTTAGAGGTGGTCGGTAGCTCCTGGGTAGAGACCCAGTACTTC
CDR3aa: CASSLEVVGSSWVETQYF

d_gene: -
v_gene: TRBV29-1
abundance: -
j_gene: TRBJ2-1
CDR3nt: TGCAGCTCCTACTGGGGAAATGAGCAGTTCTTC
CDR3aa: CSSYWGNEQFF

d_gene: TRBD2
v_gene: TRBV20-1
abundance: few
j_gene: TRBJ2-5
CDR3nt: TGCAGTGCCGGGGGGGGGCGCGCGGAGACCCAGTACTTC
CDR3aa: CSAGGGRAETQYF

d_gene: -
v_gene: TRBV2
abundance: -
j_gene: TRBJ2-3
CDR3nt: TGTGCCAGCAGTGGAGGGGGGGCCGGGGATACGCAGTATTTT
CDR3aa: CASSGGGAGDTQYF

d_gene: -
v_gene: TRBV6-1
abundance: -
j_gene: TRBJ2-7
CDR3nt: TGTGCCAGCAGTGAAGATGGTACAGTAGACTACGAGCAGTACTTC
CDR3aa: CASSEDGTVDYEQYF

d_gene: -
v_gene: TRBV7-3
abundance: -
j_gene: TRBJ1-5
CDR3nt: TGTGCCAGCAGCTTAGTCCCGGATCAGCCCCAGCATTTT
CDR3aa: CASSLVPDQPQHF